This T cell receptor beta chain was sequenced for a study of cytomegalovirus exposure and HLA in healthy donors (dated by TCRdb to 2015 to 2018). In terms of the full investigation: An earlier analysis of some 550 of the donors reported 250 to 350 Gb of sequence data and approximately 110 million unique TCR beta sequences from 150 million to 200 million T cells. Roughly 300 gigabases of sequencing data and approximately 91 million unique TCR sequences made up an early release that covered 500 to 650 HLA-typed donors. Of the roughly 420 genotyped donors, 65% to 90% were placed in the genetic ancestry cluster associated with self-reported Caucasian donors. The study was designed to test whether signatures of past pathogen exposure could be identified by cataloging public T cell receptors. The T cell repertoires of under 700 subjects were profiled by immunosequencing and related to cytomegalovirus serostatus. Besides the first cohort of 500 to 700 subjects, a separate validation cohort made up of 120 different subjects was used. To predict cytomegalovirus infection status, the study combined high-throughput TCR immunosequencing, statistical association of individual TCRs with disease status, and machine learning. A later analysis re-analyzed previously published TCR beta repertoires from about 730 donors and added high-resolution HLA genotyping to study TCR occurrence patterns. The later analysis used no new phenotypic data to find candidate immune exposures, relying instead on TCR beta sequences and their occurrence across donors. An earlier analysis of about 620 of the donors applied high-throughput TCR beta sequencing to assess whether each TCR beta V gene segment acted as functional or pseudogenic. Donor age, sex, ethnicity and CMV serostatus were collected together with the repertoire data. Genome-wide SNP genotypes for about 60% of the 666 donors were used in a later genetic analysis, which treated that subset as a discovery cohort. Every discovery cohort repertoire had been produced on one sequencing platform. HLA typing included class I and class II loci at four-digit resolution. The number of donors typed differed by locus, with roughly 620-630 for A, B, C, DRB1 and DQB1, around 500 for DQA1, nearly 610 for DPA1, and around 450 for DPB1. A handful of DR-DQ haplotypes were handled as single units for association and clustering because linkage in the cohort was strong. Among about 400 genotyped donors of the cohort, an average of approximately 240,000 unique TCR beta nucleotide sequences was sequenced per donor, of which about 19% were non-productive. Overall study outcomes, separate from this receptor: A total of 150 to 200 TCR beta chains were listed by the study as associated with cytomegalovirus. A cluster of highly shared sequence variants was judged likely to represent a technical artifact of the sequencing pipeline. A later genetic analysis associated a missense DCLRE1C variant with V-gene and J-gene trimming of TCR beta chains, and an independent cohort replicated the association. HLA typing was unavailable for some donors at each locus, so association tests used only the typed subset. In this cohort, only TCR beta chains were sequenced, and detectable features were limited by the absence of alpha or paired-chain data. The authors suggested that the approach could potentially be generalized to other disease states and immunological phenotypes. Correlated functional status among segregating V segments might be attributable to linkage disequilibrium, but an unknown experimental factor could not be ruled out. Strong co-occurrence of HLA alleles, especially DR and DQ, made assigning TCR associations to individual alleles difficult. Most CMV-associated TCR beta chains appeared to be HLA-restricted in a later analysis, and the HLA associations seemed to be driven largely by CMV exposure. In a later analysis, TCR association rates were found to vary across HLA loci, with the most associated TCRs seen for DRB1 alleles and the fewest for HLA-C alleles. Sequencing depth was assumed to be roughly uniform across donors in the presence/absence analyses, though that assumption may not hold. Specific HLA alleles were associated with 16,951 TCR beta sequences at a false discovery rate of 0.05 in a later analysis. The classifier was reported to diagnose cytomegalovirus status with high specificity and sensitivity in both the original cohort and the validation cohort. A further reported finding was that TCR beta sequences accurately predicted the HLA-A and HLA-B alleles for most subjects in the first cohort. Immune exposure information for the cohort was limited to CMV serostatus. Some IMGT-functional V segments, including TRBV6-2 and TRBV6-3, could not be distinguished by the 87-base-pair reads and were therefore excluded. In a later analysis, HLA-associated TCR beta chains showed more clonal expansion and lower generation probabilities than non-associated chains that were equally common. Broadly in line with IMGT annotations, most TCR beta V segments showed up in productive rearrangements about 87% or about 30% of the time in an earlier analysis of 450 to 750 of the donors. According to a later analysis, parvovirus B19, influenza, CMV and Epstein-Barr virus appeared linked to several top co-occurrence clusters. Over 15 rarely observed V segments, including chromosome 9 orphons, were excluded from the earlier analysis of approximately 500 of the donors because counts were too low. Compared with the roughly 700-donor mean, donors in an Asian-associated ancestry cluster had fewer N-insertions in productive TCRs, according to a later genetic analysis. Most TCR sequences were observed very rarely across donors, whereas some public TCRs were present in many individuals. In vitro tests confirmed that a few of the cytomegalovirus-associated TCR beta chains recognize cytomegalovirus antigens.

The cohort consisted of 650 to 850 healthy bone marrow donors. All cohort members were sampled while nominally healthy, although unrecorded immune exposures were likely present. The donor was CMV seronegative and belonged to the group of 352 seronegative cohort members. Every donor gave a peripheral blood sample, and the peripheral blood mononuclear cells from that sample were used for TCR beta sequencing. Genomic DNA was extracted from the blood cell samples with the Qiagen DNeasy Blood Extraction Kit. Libraries were built with the immunoSEQ multiplex PCR assay. The multiplex PCR relied on a mix of 60 forward primers for TCR Vbeta segments and 13 reverse primers for TCR Jbeta segments. The CDR3 region of rearranged TCR beta genes was amplified from genomic DNA with a multiplex PCR assay. The Illumina HiSeq System was used to sequence the amplified TCR beta libraries as 87-base-pair reads. The original methods were these. In a later analysis, 70 million to 95 million unique TCR beta chains were counted across the 650 to 700 repertoires, and approximately 11 million of these chains were shared by at least two donors. Raw reads were error-corrected and collapsed into unique sequences with a nearest-neighbor algorithm that merged closely related sequences to remove PCR and sequencing errors. V, D and J gene segments were assigned by aligning CDR3 sequences to IMGT reference sequences. Each retained sequence needed at least a six-nucleotide match to both a V gene segment and a J gene segment. Rearrangements were classified as productive when the CDR3 lacked stop codons and remained in frame with V and J, and all other rearrangements were classified as non-productive. Following IMGT convention, CDR3 was defined as the stretch from the second conserved V-encoded cysteine up to the conserved J-encoded phenylalanine. The earlier analysis of roughly 590 of the donors excluded any sequence lacking an unambiguous match to a single V gene segment. In an earlier analysis of several hundred of the donors, V segments were called functional above 56.7% productive rearrangements and were called segregating when the between-donor standard deviation exceeded 5%. A statistical classification framework was built for diagnosing cytomegalovirus status from the catalog of TCR beta chain sequences. In a later analysis, V and J genes were assigned by comparing TCR nucleotide sequences against IMGT/GENE-DB human TR gene sequences. Using the TCRdist pipeline, a later analysis assigned CDR3 sequences along with most-parsimonious VDJ recombination scenarios. A later analysis defined each TCR beta chain by its CDR3 amino acid sequence plus V-gene family, and excluded reads lacking a unique V-gene family. To address suspected cross-contamination and a sequencing artifact, a later analysis removed over 500 highly shared, low-generation-probability nucleotide sequences. A later analysis calculated a clonal expansion index for each public chain from normalized within-repertoire ranks of inferred template counts. In a later analysis, generation probabilities were computed with a VDJ recombination model fitted to out-of-frame rearrangements, and the resulting probabilities were checked against IGoR. A later analysis scored TCR-TCR, TCR-HLA and TCR-CMV co-occurrence with hypergeometric tests, applying a repertoire-size bias correction to TCR pairs. False discovery rates were estimated in a later analysis by permuting HLA or CMV assignments 20 times. In a later analysis, co-occurring TCRs were grouped with DBSCAN, and TCRdist sequence similarity was added when clustering was performed within HLA-allele-positive subsets. For co-occurrence clustering, repertoires with fewer than 30,000 or more than 120,000 public chains were excluded, along with four to six repertoires with anomalous nucleotide sharing. The immuneACCESS repertoire file appears here via TCRdb, limited to in-frame rearrangements. These files lack a portion of the clones; in checked studies, under half of the deficit traces to unresolved V genes, and the cause of the others is not known. V and J calls and clone size are copied from that table; D and trimming were computed from the DNA. This sample lists 100,000 to 150,000 clones; around 77% were detected once. 0.8% to 0.95% of the sample belongs to the ten largest clones.

From its cysteine to its phenylalanine, the CDR3 spans 12 amino acids. The retained sequence is limited to the CDR3, 36 bases, with the frame set at the first base. For CDR1 and CDR2, the germline V gene (reference sequence) lists SGHNT and YYREEE. About this clone itself: Its antigen is currently not known. One end of the junction is discordant with germline, which a read error may explain.

The sequencing sample was made of PBMCs. This TCR was sampled from an older woman in good health and CMV-seronegative. This sequence uses TRBV5-4 and TRBJ1-4; 9 central bases correspond to TRBD1. The DNA reads as follows: TGTGCCAGCAGCTTGCCGGGACAGGGTTGGGCTTTT. This gives the protein CASSLPGQGWAF.